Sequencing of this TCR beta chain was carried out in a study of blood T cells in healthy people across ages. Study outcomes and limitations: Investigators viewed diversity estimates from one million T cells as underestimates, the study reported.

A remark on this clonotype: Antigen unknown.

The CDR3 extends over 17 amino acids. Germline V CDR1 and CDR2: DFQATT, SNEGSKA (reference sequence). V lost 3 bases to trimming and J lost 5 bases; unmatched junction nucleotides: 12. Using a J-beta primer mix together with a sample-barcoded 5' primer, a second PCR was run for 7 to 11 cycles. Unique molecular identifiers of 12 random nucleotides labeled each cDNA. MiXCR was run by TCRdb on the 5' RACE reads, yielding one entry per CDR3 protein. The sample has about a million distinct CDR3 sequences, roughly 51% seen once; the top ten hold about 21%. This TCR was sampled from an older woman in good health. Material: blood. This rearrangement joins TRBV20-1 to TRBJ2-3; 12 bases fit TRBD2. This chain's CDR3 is CSASKKSSGRVLDTQYF. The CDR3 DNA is TGCAGTGCTAGTAAGAAATCTAGCGGGAGGGTTTTAGATACGCAGTATTTT.